This T cell receptor (beta chain) was sequenced for a study of OX40 agonist ivuxolimab in advanced cancers. Germline V gene lookup returns CDR1 SGDLS and CDR2 YYNGEE. V was pared by 4 bases and J by 6 bases, with 17 bases between. This CDR3 spans 15 amino acids. The table came from immunoSEQ multiplex PCR; TCRdb's copy has only in-frame clones and leaves some out. This sample yields approximately 50,000 clones, of which roughly 80% are seen a single time; 3.5% to 4.5% belongs to the top ten. The chain is built from TRBV9 and TRBJ2-1; D possibly corresponds to TRBD2 (6 bases). The TCR sequence derives from an adult with an advanced solid tumor such as melanoma, head and neck, liver or kidney cancer. The sample consisted of CD4+ or CD8+ T cells sorted from blood, taken in a trial of the OX40 agonist ivuxolimab. As DNA, the CDR3 is TGTGCCAGCAGCCCCAGAGCGGGCAAGGGCAATGAGCAGTTCTTC. It is translated as CASSPRAGKGNEQFF.